The 9 T cell receptor beta chains listed next were all sequenced from one sample in a study of T cell repertoires in cytomegalovirus infection. These receptors' antigens are unknown. TCRdb re-called the reads with MiXCR, one entry per CDR3 protein. The sample records around 750,000 distinct CDR3 sequences, 32% being singletons. This specimen consisted of cultured CD8+ T cells from PBMCs, obtained from culture after CMV antigen stimulation. The receptors were sampled from a human donor in good health (CMV status not recorded). Some clones in this sample may be carry-over from other donors' samples.

Only a few counts were recorded for this clonotype. The V and J genes are TRBV6-5 and TRBJ1-1; D may be TRBD1 (6 bases). V dropped 2 bases and J dropped 0 bases, with 22 bases sitting between them. The CDR3 spans 19 residues. The germline V gene has CDR1 MNHEY and CDR2 SVGAGI. The CDR3, as DNA: TGTGCCAGCAGTTACAATGGAGGTTTAGGAGGGACATTGAACACTGAAGCTTTCTTT. Amino acids: CASSYNGGLGGTLNTEAFF.

V usage is TRBV29-1 and J usage is TRBJ1-2; 9 bases match TRBD1. Looked up from germline, CDR1 is SQVTM and CDR2 is ANQGSEA. The CDR3 runs 15 residues. The ends lost 2 bases at V and 4 bases at J; junction bases unmatched: 8. CDR3 region: CSVELGQGISYGYTF. The CDR3 coding sequence is TGCAGCGTTGAATTGGGACAGGGAATCAGCTATGGCTACACCTTC. The full variable domain, completed using reference TRBV29-1 and TRBJ1-2, is SAVISQKPSRDICQRGTSLTIQCQVDSQVTMMFWYRQQPGQSLTLIATANQGSEATYESGFVIDKFPISRPNLTFSTLTVSNMSPEDSSIYLCSVELGQGISYGYTFGSGTRLTVV.

This clonotype was detected many times. V is TRBV6-1 and J is TRBJ2-7, with TRBD1 matching over 7 bases. The CDR3 totals 14 residues. The germline CDR1 and CDR2 sequences are MNHNS and SASEGT. Trimming took 6 bases from V and 1 from J; bases not matched to a gene: 6. As DNA, the CDR3 is TGTGCCAGCAGCCTTGTGGACAGGTCCTACGAGCAGTACGTC. This encodes CASSLVDRSYEQYV.

This sequence joins TRBV12-3 or TRBV12-4 and TRBJ1-5; the match to TRBD1 covers 8 bases. J was trimmed by 5 bases and V by 6 bases; bases with no gene match: 3. The CDR3 loop spans 13 amino acids. CDR3 sequence: CASRAQGDQPQHF. The CDR3 DNA reads TGTGCCAGCAGGGCACAGGGGGATCAGCCCCAGCATTTT.

This clonotype has only a few counts. J is TRBJ2-7 and V is TRBV7-8; no reliable D call. V lost 5 bases, J lost 1 base, and 9 bases lay in between. This CDR3 spans 13 amino acids. CDR1 is SGHVS, CDR2 FQNEAQ, per germline. The CDR3 is CASSVSRSYEQYF. The CDR3, as DNA: TGTGCCAGCAGCGTTAGTCGATCCTACGAGCAGTACTTC.

This clonotype was recorded many times. This sequence joins TRBV6-1 and TRBJ2-7, with D maybe TRBD1 (6 bases). This CDR3 contains 15 residues. Trimming stripped 1 base from V and 6 bases from J, with 16 bases between. From germline, CDR1 is MNHNS and CDR2 SASEGT. The DNA for the CDR3 is TGTGCCAGCAGTGAAGGGACAGTGGGGGAGAGCGAGCAGTACTTC. It is translated as CASSEGTVGESEQYF.

This clonotype was counted many times. V is TRBV18 and J is TRBJ2-1; D is unclear. Trimming removed 2 bases at V and 4 bases at J, with 15 bases between. Germline values: CDR1 KGHSH, CDR2 LQKENI. This CDR3 is built from 16 residues. CDR3 in DNA: TGTGCCAGCTCACCAGCAGTCCGGGCGCTATACAATGAGCAGTTCTTC. Translating it yields CASSPAVRALYNEQFF.

This clonotype occurred many times. V gene TRBV12-3 or TRBV12-4 combines with J gene TRBJ2-1, with 8 bases that match TRBD2. V was clipped by 3 bases and J by 9 bases; unmatched bases: 1. The CDR3 loop spans 12 amino acids. The CDR3 loop reads CASSFRGGEQFF. The CDR3 nucleotides read TGTGCCAGCAGTTTCCGGGGGGGTGAGCAGTTCTTC.

V gene TRBV9 combines with J gene TRBJ1-1; 10 bases line up with TRBD1. Germline lookup yields CDR1 SGDLS and CDR2 YYNGEE. The CDR3 runs 15 residues. Unmatched junction bases numbered 4, after V lost 4 bases and J lost 1 base. The CDR3 region has the DNA TGTGCCAGCAGCACAGGGACAGGGGCGAACACTGAAGCTTTCTTT. It is translated as CASSTGTGANTEAFF.